The 27 T cell receptor beta chains reported below all come from one sample, sequenced in a study of T cell repertoires in cytomegalovirus infection. TCRdb reanalysed the reads using MiXCR and keeps one entry per CDR3 protein. The data contain approximately 490,000 distinct CDR3 sequences, 11% of them singletons. Sequencing used PBMCs. Source of these receptors: a human donor in good health (CMV status not recorded). Some clones in this sample may be carry-over from other donors' samples.

The chain has TRBV19 and TRBJ1-6, with D possibly being TRBD1 (5 bases). The CDR3 covers 14 residues. Germline-derived CDR1 and CDR2 are LNHDA and SQIVND (reference sequence). V shed 2 bases and J shed 7 bases, with 9 bases lying between them. CDR3 bases: TGTGCCAGTAGTATAATAGGGGTGAATTCACCCCTCCACTTT. Translated: CASSIIGVNSPLHF.

This clonotype was picked up many times. The chain couples TRBV12-3 or TRBV12-4 to TRBJ2-7; possible D gene TRBD2, 7 bases. Trimming removed 6 bases at V and 0 bases at J, with 12 bases between. This CDR3 is 14 amino acids long. DNA of the CDR3: TGTGCCAGCAGACTAGGGGGGGCCTCCTACGAGCAGTACTTC. Protein sequence: CASRLGGASYEQYF.

This clonotype was seen many times. The chain employs TRBV18 and TRBJ2-1; 11 bases are a match to TRBD2. From germline, CDR1 is KGHSH and CDR2 LQKENI. V lost 2 bases to trimming and J lost 0 bases; unmatched junction nucleotides: 0. The CDR3 extends over 16 amino acids. The CDR3 reads CASSPGTSGSYNEQFF. The CDR3 nucleotides read TGTGCCAGCTCACCAGGGACTAGCGGCTCCTACAATGAGCAGTTCTTC.

This clonotype was detected many times. The chain couples TRBV15 to TRBJ1-1; possibly TRBD1 for D (5 bases). V lost 3 bases to trimming and J lost 1 base, with 6 bases between them. CDR3 length: 13 amino acids. The V gene's germline CDR1 is LNHNV and CDR2 YYDKDF (reference sequence). CDR3 region: CATSSDRNTEAFF. The CDR3 region has the DNA TGTGCCACCAGCAGCGACAGGAACACTGAAGCTTTCTTT.

This chain connects TRBV29-1 to TRBJ1-1; D unclear. Trimming stripped 4 bases from V and 0 bases from J, with 9 bases between. CDR1 is SQVTM, CDR2 ANQGSEA, per germline. This CDR3 contains 13 residues. This chain's CDR3 is CSVVRKMNTEAFF. CDR3 DNA sequence: TGCAGCGTTGTCAGGAAGATGAACACTGAAGCTTTCTTT.

A note on this clonotype: The germline gene is not matched at one end of the junction; a read error may be the cause. The chain links TRBV6-5 to TRBJ1-6; D gene unclear. This CDR3 contains 14 residues. From germline, CDR1 is MNHEY and CDR2 SVGAGI. CDR3 region: CASSYSDLNSPLHF. Written as DNA, the CDR3 is TGTGCCAGCAGCTACTCGGACCTTAATTCACCCCTCCACTTT.

This clonotype was seen many times. The chain combines TRBV7-2 with TRBJ2-3; 10 positions agree with TRBD2. Germline V CDR1 and CDR2: SGHTA, FQGNSA. The CDR3 covers 16 residues. After removal of 4 bases from V and 1 base from J, the junction contained 5 bases not matched to a gene. The CDR3 loop is CASSSLAGGGTDTQYF. The DNA of the CDR3 is TGTGCCAGCAGCTCCTTAGCGGGAGGAGGCACAGATACGCAGTATTTT.

This clonotype was seen only a few times. The chain has TRBV20-1 and TRBJ2-7; 7 bases match TRBD2. CDR3 length equals 12 residues. Trimming at V came to 5 bases and at J to 4 bases, leaving 5 bases not matched to a gene. Germline CDR1 and CDR2: DFQATT and SNEGSKA (reference sequence). Here the CDR3 DNA reads TGCAGTGCTCGCGGGAGTCAGTACGAGCAGTACTTC. Translated: CSARGSQYEQYF.

This clonotype was observed at least ten times. The rearrangement uses TRBV7-3 and TRBJ1-2; D gene ambiguous. CDR1 SGHTA and CDR2 FQGTGA come from the germline V gene. This CDR3 has 13 amino acids. V lost 1 base to trimming and J lost 5 bases, with 8 bases between them. The CDR3 nucleotides read TGTGCCAGCAGCTTAAATCCGGGTTATGGCTACACCTTC. Protein product: CASSLNPGYGYTF.

In its sample, this clonotype was seen many times. The chain recombines TRBV11-2 with TRBJ2-2, with D perhaps TRBD2 (6 bases). The ends were cut back, 5 bases at V and 7 bases at J, with 20 bases in the middle. The CDR3 has 16 residues. Germline-derived CDR1 and CDR2 are SGHAT and FQNNGV. DNA for the CDR3: TGTGCCAGCAGCCCTTTACCACGGGGAGGTAACGGGGAGCTGTTTTTT. Translated: CASSPLPRGGNGELFF.

V gene TRBV20-1 combines with J gene TRBJ2-2; 10 positions match TRBD2. Trimming at V came to 5 bases and at J to 5 bases, leaving 5 bases not matched to a gene. The CDR3 sequence is 14 residues long. CDR1 is DFQATT, CDR2 SNEGSKA, per germline (reference sequence). The DNA of the CDR3 is TGCAGTGCTCTTAGCGGGGGGAGTACCGGGGAGCTGTTTTTT. Translation: CSALSGGSTGELFF.

The rearrangement uses TRBV7-6 and TRBJ1-4; tentative D call: TRBD1 (5 bases). This CDR3 spans 15 amino acids. CDR1 is SGHVS, CDR2 FNYEAQ, per germline. Trimming pared 5 bases from V and 8 bases from J, leaving 18 bases between. CDR3 DNA sequence: TGTGCCAGCAGCCAAGTGGGGACGGTGAGGGAAAAACTGTTTTTT. It yields the protein CASSQVGTVREKLFF.

In its sample, this clonotype was seen many times. This chain uses TRBV7-8 with TRBJ1-1; D uncertain. Per the germline V gene, CDR1 is SGHVS and CDR2 is FQNEAQ. The V gene lost 1 base and the J gene lost 8 bases, with 8 bases spanning the gap. This CDR3 spans 12 amino acids. CDR3 protein: CASSLGFTEAFF. The CDR3 DNA is TGTGCCAGCAGCTTAGGGTTTACGGAAGCTTTCTTT.

This clonotype has a count of ten or more. This rearrangement joins TRBV4-1 to TRBJ2-1; possibly TRBD2 for D (5 bases). The germline V gene encodes CDR1 MGHRA and CDR2 YSYEKL. The V and J ends lost 0 bases and 5 bases respectively, with 11 bases between them. This CDR3 is 15 amino acids long. The CDR3 DNA reads TGCGCCAGCAGCCAAGATTCATCCGGGGACAATGAGCAGTTCTTC. Translating gives CASSQDSSGDNEQFF.

In this sample, this clonotype turned up many times. This sequence joins TRBV12-3 or TRBV12-4 and TRBJ2-4; 7 bases map to TRBD2. This CDR3 contains 17 residues. J was trimmed by 0 bases and V by 1 base; bases with no gene match: 6. CDR3 in amino acids: CASSLGGGGRAKNIQYF. CDR3 bases: TGTGCCAGCAGTTTAGGGGGTGGCGGGAGAGCCAAAAACATTCAGTACTTC.

The table lists this clonotype with many counts. The junction departs from germline at one end; a sequencing error may be responsible. The rearrangement joins TRBV2 to TRBJ1-5, with D uncertain. This CDR3 is 14 amino acids long. Germline CDR1 and CDR2: SNHLY and FYNNEI. The CDR3 reads CASRDGLSNQPQHF. CDR3 sequence (DNA): TGTGCCAGCCGTGATGGGCTCTCCAATCAGCCCCAGCATTTT.

This clonotype was detected ten times or more. V and J are TRBV7-8 and TRBJ1-6; 9 bases map to TRBD1. V gave up 4 bases and J gave up 7 bases; unmatched junction bases: 5. This CDR3 is 15 amino acids long. Germline CDR1 SGHVS, CDR2 FQNEAQ. The DNA for the CDR3 is TGTGCCAGCAGCTCCGGACAGGGGCGGAATTCACCCCTCCACTTT. It is translated as CASSSGQGRNSPLHF.

V usage is TRBV20-1 and J usage is TRBJ2-3, with 8 bases aligning to TRBD2. This CDR3 has 15 residues. Germline V gene sequence: CDR1 DFQATT, CDR2 SNEGSKA (reference sequence). Unmatched junction bases numbered 7, after V lost 3 bases and J lost 2 bases. The CDR3, as DNA: TGCAGTGCTAGTGGTGGTAGCGGGGACACAGATACGCAGTATTTT. Its translation: CSASGGSGDTDTQYF.

This clonotype was seen at least ten times. This chain connects TRBV5-1 to TRBJ1-3; no reliable D call. The germline gives CDR1 SGHRS, CDR2 YFSETQ. V was cut by 0 bases and J by 9 bases, with 16 bases left in between. The CDR3 is 15 residues long. CDR3 in DNA: TGCGCCAGCAGCTTGGTTCAGTCGGATGGCGGCACCATATATTTT. Its translation: CASSLVQSDGGTIYF.

This clonotype was detected ten times or more. CDR3 sequence reads: CASSIEGTSASYEQYF. Written as DNA, the CDR3 is TGTGCCAGTAGTATAGAGGGGACTAGCGCCTCCTACGAGCAGTACTTC. The J gene is TRBJ2-7, the V gene TRBV19, with 10 nucleotides matching TRBD2. Germline values: CDR1 LNHDA, CDR2 SQIVND (reference sequence). With 0 bases clipped from V and 0 bases from J, the junction kept 2 bases outside the gene matches. CDR3 length equals 16 residues.

In its sample, this clonotype was seen many times. The chain recombines TRBV7-2 with TRBJ2-7; a weak D match, TRBD2 (5 bases). The germline V gene encodes CDR1 SGHTA and CDR2 FQGNSA. V was shortened by 7 bases and J by 3 bases, with 13 bases between the two germline ends. The CDR3 length is 13 residues. The CDR3 DNA sequence: TGTGCCAGCAAAGTCTTGAGCGGCTACGAGCAGTACTTC. It codes for CASKVLSGYEQYF. Full variable domain (outside the CDR3, taken from reference TRBV7-2 and TRBJ2-7): GAGVSQSPSNKVTEKGKDVELRCDPISGHTALYWYRQSLGQGLEFLIYFQGNSAPDKSGLPSDRFSAERTGGSVSTLTIQRTQQEDSAVYLCASKVLSGYEQYFGPGTRLTVT.

The table lists this clonotype with many counts. V is TRBV6-2 or TRBV6-3 and J is TRBJ2-5, with D possibly being TRBD1 (5 bases). V was pared by 11 bases and J by 1 base, with 17 bases between. Germline assignment: CDR1 MNHEY and CDR2 SVGEGT. CDR3 length: 14 residues. The CDR3, as DNA: TGTGCCGGCCGCCGCGACAGCATCCAAGAGACCCAGTACTTC. Its protein is CAGRRDSIQETQYF.

This clonotype was counted a few times. The rearrangement joins TRBV12-3 or TRBV12-4 to TRBJ2-2; 10 bases map to TRBD2. This CDR3 is built from 14 residues. V was clipped by 7 bases and J by 7 bases; unmatched bases: 6. CDR3 coding DNA: TGTGCCAGCAACCTAGCGGGAGCTAACGGGGAGCTGTTTTTT. It codes for CASNLAGANGELFF.

This clonotype was observed many times. The V gene is TRBV7-9, the J gene TRBJ2-1, with TRBD1 identical over 11 bases. Germline loops: CDR1 SEHNR, CDR2 FQNEAQ (reference sequence). Unmatched junction bases numbered 9, after V lost 5 bases and J lost 0 bases. The CDR3 runs to 18 residues. The CDR3 is CASSHRDRGFGSYNEQFF. The CDR3 nucleotides read TGTGCCAGCAGCCACCGGGACAGGGGGTTTGGCTCCTACAATGAGCAGTTCTTC.

This clonotype appeared many times. This chain uses TRBV12-3 or TRBV12-4 with TRBJ1-2; 7 bases are a match to TRBD1. The CDR3 runs 17 residues. The V gene end was trimmed by 5 bases and the J gene end by 0 bases; junction bases not matched to a gene: 12. The CDR3 bases are TGTGCCAGCAGTCGGGTGGGGGGACAGCTAGCTAACTATGGCTACACCTTC. Its protein product is CASSRVGGQLANYGYTF.

The rearrangement uses TRBV7-9 and TRBJ2-5; D unresolved. Germline CDR1 and CDR2: SEHNR and FQNEAQ (reference sequence). This CDR3 comprises 16 residues. Trimming took 0 bases from V and 2 from J, leaving 13 bases between them. The CDR3 reads CASSLASASAQETQYF. As DNA, the CDR3 is TGTGCCAGCAGCTTAGCGTCGGCGTCGGCTCAAGAGACCCAGTACTTC.

J is TRBJ2-1 and V is TRBV11-3; D unresolved. The ends were cut back, 5 bases at V and 4 bases at J, with 9 bases in the middle. CDR3 length equals 13 residues. Germline CDR1 SGHNT, CDR2 YENEEA. CDR3 DNA sequence: TGTGCCAGCAGCGTACATAATTACAATGAGCAGTTCTTC. It encodes CASSVHNYNEQFF.